This TCR delta chain came from a study of γδ T cells in repeated Plasmodium falciparum infection. This CDR3 spans 19 amino acids. The germline gives CDR1 TSWWSYY, CDR2 QGS. The trim removed 1 base at V and 8 bases at J, leaving 20 bases unmatched. General study results and limits: Waves of new clonotype selection appeared after repeated controlled infections in Vdelta2-negative, largely Vdelta1+, gammadelta T cells.

Flow sorting of PBMC yielded separate Vgamma9/Vdelta2+ and Vdelta2-negative gammadelta T cell populations for bulk repertoire analysis. Concerning this clone: The antigen is undetermined. The mismatch at residue 11 between this DNA's translation and the TCRdb protein of a much larger clone likely reflects a read error; the protein shown is translated from the DNA.

TCRdb made new clone calls on the multiplex PCR reads using CATT. This sample yields tens of thousands of delta-chain clones, of which under 1.5% are seen a single time; approximately 10% belongs to the top ten. The sequenced sample consisted of gamma-delta T cells from blood. This clonotype originated in a pool of human donors (malaria-infected and uninfected, not separated). The gene calls are TRDV1 and TRDJ1; 9 bases match TRDD3. Germline matching of the DNA provided the J gene here, since TCRdb leaves it blank. CDR3 DNA: TGTGCTCTTGGGGAACGGTTCTCCCCGCTTGCTGGGGGATTAACGAAACTCATCTTT. Translating it yields CALGERFSPLAGGLTKLIF.